One sample yielded the 3 T cell receptor beta chains listed below, sequenced in a study of molecular identifiers for immune sequencing clone quantification. TCRdb re-called the PCR reads with MiXCR, one entry per CDR3 protein. The top ten hold about 0.84% of the sample, which has about 630,000 distinct CDR3 sequences, about 25% seen once. The material sequenced was naive CD8+ T cells from blood, with Jurkat cell RNA spiked in. The subset: FACS-sorted CD8+CD4-CCR7+CD45RA+ naive T cells. The receptors here all came from a human donor in good health. Some libraries in this study had Jurkat cell RNA spiked in.

This clonotype was recorded many times. This chain connects TRBV12-3 or TRBV12-4 to TRBJ2-3; D ambiguous. This CDR3 region has 17 residues. V gave up 2 bases and J gave up 1 base, with 16 bases separating them. CDR3 region: CASSLRHLGLGTDTQYF. For the CDR3, the DNA is TGTGCCAGCAGTTTACGGCACCTCGGCCTAGGCACAGATACGCAGTATTTT.

As DNA, the CDR3 is TGTGCCAGCAGCTCTACAGGGGGTGGGATGAACACTGAAGCTTTCTTT. Encoded protein: CASSSTGGGMNTEAFF. V gene TRBV7-9 combines with J gene TRBJ1-1; 8 nucleotides line up with TRBD1. The V segment lost 4 bases and the J segment 0 bases; nucleotides outside the gene matches: 7. This CDR3 is built from 16 residues. The V gene's germline CDR1 is SEHNR and CDR2 FQNEAQ (reference sequence).

The chain employs TRBV5-6 and TRBJ2-7, with 10 bases that match TRBD2. This CDR3 is 20 amino acids long. J gave up 4 bases and V 0 bases, and 19 bases lay outside the gene matches. Per the germline V gene, CDR1 is SGHDT and CDR2 is YYEEEE. The CDR3 nucleotides are TGTGCCAGCAGCTTGGGACCTCGTCTAGCGGGAGTCCCGGTTGGGTACGAGCAGTACTTC. Its protein is CASSLGPRLAGVPVGYEQYF.